Here is one T cell receptor (beta chain) with its context. Its target is unknown. Sorted regulatory T cells were CD4-positive, CD25-high and CD127-low or negative. Germline lookup yields CDR1 SGHRS and CDR2 YFSETQ. The CDR3 length is 14 residues. The V segment lost 4 bases and the J segment 4 bases; nucleotides outside the gene matches: 4. Original data processing: Pooled Tregs gave about 5.65x10^4 patient and 9.56x10^4 donor TCRbeta sequences. Clones were sequenced by immunoSEQ multiplex PCR, and TCRdb holds only the in-frame ones, with some missing. The DNA was the basis for D and trimming; V, J and clone size are from that table. The sample yields about 21,000 clones, roughly 93% seen once. The data originate from a study of B cell selection in AIRE deficiency. Whole-study results and caveats: Tconv and Treg cells from AIRE-deficient patients resembled healthy donors in TCRBV usage, CDR3 length and diversity. Around 31% of healthy-shared Treg sequences were found among patient Tconv cells.

The V and J genes are TRBV5-1 and TRBJ1-2; 10 positions match TRBD1. This receptor was identified in a human donor with AIRE deficiency. Sequencing input: Tregs sorted from PBMCs. Written as DNA, the CDR3 is TGCGCCAGCAGCCCGACAGGGGGCGGCTATGGCTACACCTTC. It translates to CASSPTGGGYGYTF.